A selection of T cell receptor beta chains follows, all from one sample in a study of blood T cell repertoires in COVID-19. Profiling relied on immunoSEQ multiplex PCR, and the TCRdb table lists in-frame clones only, not all of them. The sample lists about 90,000 clones, roughly nine tenths occurring once. Sequenced input: peripheral blood. The receptors come from a male donor with acute or convalescent COVID-19. Both conserved end residues are part of each CDR3. A D gene is named only where the DNA matches it firmly. Clone size is not always given. Where it is, it says once, few, many or a class for expanded clones.

V: TRBV27; D: -; J: TRBJ1-6; size: -; CDR3: CASSLYGNYNSPLHF; DNA: TGTGCCAGCAGTTTGTACGGGAATTATAATTCACCCCTCCACTTT
V: TRBV7-8; D: -; J: TRBJ1-2; size: -; CDR3: CASSLAGTLHQPGGYTF; DNA: TGTGCCAGCAGCTTAGCGGGGACACTTCACCAGCCGGGGGGCTACACCTTC
V: TRBV24-1; D: TRBD1; J: TRBJ2-7; size: -; CDR3: CATSAGQGAKHEQYF; DNA: TGTGCCACCAGTGCCGGACAGGGGGCTAAACACGAGCAGTACTTC
V: TRBV18; D: TRBD2; J: TRBJ2-7; size: few; CDR3: CASSPPSGPYEQYF; DNA: TGTGCCAGCTCACCGCCTAGCGGACCCTACGAGCAGTACTTC
V: TRBV2; D: TRBD2; J: TRBJ2-1; size: -; CDR3: CASSGNGGRNEQFF; DNA: TGTGCCAGCAGTGGAAACGGGGGGAGGAATGAGCAGTTCTTC
V: TRBV7-2; D: -; J: TRBJ1-1; size: -; CDR3: CASSSPARVGTEAFF; DNA: TGTGCCAGCAGCTCCCCGGCGAGGGTGGGGACTGAAGCTTTCTTT
V: TRBV5-5; D: TRBD1; J: TRBJ2-7; size: -; CDR3: CASSFRQGLGEQYF; DNA: TGTGCCAGCAGCTTCCGACAGGGGCTGGGGGAGCAGTACTTC
V: TRBV3-1/TRBV3-2; D: -; J: TRBJ1-4; size: -; CDR3: CASSRRGEKLFF; DNA: TGTGCCAGCAGCCGCAGGGGTGAAAAACTGTTTTTT
V: TRBV11-2; D: TRBD1; J: TRBJ1-4; size: -; CDR3: CASSPPTGGYEKLFF; DNA: TGTGCCAGCAGCCCCCCCACAGGGGGTTATGAAAAACTGTTTTTT
V: TRBV2; D: -; J: TRBJ1-2; size: once; CDR3: CASSGEGRANYGYTF; DNA: TGTGCCAGCAGTGGGGAGGGCAGGGCGAACTATGGCTACACCTTC
V: TRBV7-9; D: -; J: TRBJ2-3; size: -; CDR3: CASSPRGEVPDTQYF; DNA: TGTGCCAGCAGCCCCCGAGGGGAGGTACCAGATACGCAGTATTTT
V: TRBV6-5; D: -; J: TRBJ2-5; size: once; CDR3: CASSSTWSQETQYF; DNA: TGTGCCAGCAGCTCCACGTGGAGCCAAGAGACCCAGTACTTC
V: TRBV2; D: TRBD1; J: TRBJ1-6; size: -; CDR3: CASSPTGGTYNSPLHF; DNA: TGTGCCAGCAGCCCCACAGGGGGCACTTATAATTCACCCCTCCACTTT
V: TRBV24-1; D: -; J: TRBJ2-1; size: -; CDR3: CATSDFYNEQFF; DNA: TGTGCCACCAGTGACTTTTACAATGAGCAGTTCTTC
V: TRBV7-2; D: -; J: TRBJ1-5; size: -; CDR3: CASSLVSQGGDQPQHF; DNA: TGTGCCAGCAGCTTAGTGTCACAGGGAGGGGATCAGCCCCAGCATTTT
V: TRBV29-1; D: TRBD1; J: TRBJ1-1; size: -; CDR3: CSVEAGQGDTEAFF; DNA: TGCAGCGTTGAAGCTGGACAGGGAGACACTGAAGCTTTCTTT
V: TRBV19; D: -; J: TRBJ1-3; size: -; CDR3: CASSIERDWSSGNTIYF; DNA: TGTGCCAGTAGTATAGAACGGGACTGGAGCTCTGGAAACACCATATATTTT
V: TRBV10-1; D: -; J: TRBJ1-2; size: -; CDR3: CASSSLLLYGYTF; DNA: TGCGCCAGCAGCTCACTACTTCTCTATGGCTACACCTTC
V: TRBV19; D: -; J: TRBJ1-5; size: -; CDR3: CASSMGGVVWPQHF; DNA: TGTGCCAGTAGTATGGGGGGTGTCGTCTGGCCCCAGCATTTT
V: TRBV7-2; D: TRBD2; J: TRBJ2-5; size: -; CDR3: CASSAEPSGGKETQYF; DNA: TGTGCCAGCAGCGCAGAACCTAGCGGGGGGAAAGAGACCCAGTACTTC
V: TRBV5-4; D: TRBD1; J: TRBJ2-7; size: -; CDR3: CASSFRQGVAYEQYF; DNA: TGTGCCAGCAGCTTCCGACAGGGGGTGGCCTACGAGCAGTACTTC
V: TRBV9; D: -; J: TRBJ1-2; size: -; CDR3: CASSPRGGHYGYTF; DNA: TGTGCCAGCAGCCCTAGGGGAGGGCATTATGGCTACACCTTC
V: TRBV3-1/TRBV3-2; D: TRBD2; J: TRBJ2-5; size: -; CDR3: CASSPQMGSGLETQYF; DNA: TGTGCCAGCAGCCCCCAGATGGGTAGCGGGCTAGAGACCCAGTACTTC
V: TRBV19; D: TRBD1; J: TRBJ1-1; size: -; CDR3: CASSTGTGTVNTEAFF; DNA: TGTGCCAGTAGTACCGGGACAGGGACCGTGAACACTGAAGCTTTCTTT
V: TRBV9; D: -; J: TRBJ1-4; size: -; CDR3: CASSVRDIAEKLFF; DNA: TGTGCCAGCAGCGTACGGGACATAGCGGAAAAACTGTTTTTT
V: TRBV7-9; D: -; J: TRBJ1-1; size: few; CDR3: CASSLQGRNTEAFF; DNA: TGTGCCAGCAGCCTACAGGGTCGGAACACTGAAGCTTTCTTT
V: TRBV5-1; D: -; J: TRBJ2-6; size: -; CDR3: CASSSGQGANVLTF; DNA: TGCGCCAGCAGCTCAGGACAGGGGGCCAACGTCCTGACTTTC
V: TRBV18; D: -; J: TRBJ2-3; size: -; CDR3: CASSPPVAKTDTQYF; DNA: TGTGCCAGCTCACCACCGGTTGCGAAGACAGATACGCAGTATTTT
V: TRBV11-3; D: TRBD2; J: TRBJ2-5; size: -; CDR3: CASSSTSGGQQETQYF; DNA: TGTGCCAGCAGCTCGACTAGCGGGGGTCAACAAGAGACCCAGTACTTC
V: TRBV19; D: -; J: TRBJ1-2; size: -; CDR3: CASSIDGLNYGYTF; DNA: TGTGCCAGTAGTATAGACGGACTTAACTATGGCTACACCTTC
V: TRBV2; D: -; J: TRBJ1-5; size: -; CDR3: CASRGAPNQPQHF; DNA: TGTGCCAGCAGGGGGGCCCCCAATCAGCCCCAGCATTTT
V: TRBV5-1; D: -; J: TRBJ2-3; size: -; CDR3: CASSGQGPPDTQYF; DNA: TGCGCCAGCAGCGGTCAGGGCCCCCCAGATACGCAGTATTTT
V: TRBV10-2; D: -; J: TRBJ1-5; size: few; CDR3: CASSESASYQPQHF; DNA: TGCGCCAGCAGTGAGTCGGCATCGTATCAGCCCCAGCATTTT
V: TRBV19; D: -; J: TRBJ2-5; size: -; CDR3: CASSSRQEQETQYF; DNA: TGTGCCAGTAGTTCCCGACAGGAACAAGAGACCCAGTACTTC
V: TRBV10-3; D: TRBD1; J: TRBJ1-4; size: -; CDR3: CAISETQGANEKLFF; DNA: TGTGCCATCAGTGAGACACAGGGGGCGAATGAAAAACTGTTTTTT
V: TRBV5-1; D: -; J: TRBJ2-2; size: -; CDR3: CASSLAQGGTGELFF; DNA: TGCGCCAGCAGCTTGGCGCAGGGGGGTACCGGGGAGCTGTTTTTT
V: TRBV27; D: -; J: TRBJ1-5; size: -; CDR3: CASWDGTPHQPQHF; DNA: TGTGCCAGCTGGGACGGGACACCCCATCAGCCCCAGCATTTT
V: TRBV12-3/TRBV12-4; D: -; J: TRBJ2-7; size: -; CDR3: CASSAREYEQYF; DNA: TGTGCCAGCAGTGCTCGCGAGTACGAGCAGTACTTC
V: TRBV6-5; D: TRBD1; J: TRBJ2-5; size: -; CDR3: CASSNRGQQETQYF; DNA: TGTGCCAGCAGTAACAGGGGGCAACAGGAGACCCAGTACTTC
V: TRBV2; D: TRBD1; J: TRBJ1-1; size: -; CDR3: CASRTGQGGQTEAFF; DNA: TGTGCCAGCAGGACCGGACAGGGGGGGCAGACTGAAGCTTTCTTT
V: TRBV5-5; D: -; J: TRBJ2-3; size: medium-sized; CDR3: CASSLTGTSTDTQYF; DNA: TGTGCCAGCAGCCTCACCGGGACTAGCACAGATACGCAGTATTTT
V: TRBV5-4; D: -; J: TRBJ1-5; size: -; CDR3: CASSELPSRNQPQHF; DNA: TGTGCCAGCAGCGAGCTACCAAGTCGGAATCAGCCCCAGCATTTT
V: TRBV5-4; D: -; J: TRBJ1-6; size: once; CDR3: CASSLETGTDSPLHF; DNA: TGTGCCAGCAGCTTGGAAACAGGCACGGATTCACCCCTCCACTTT
V: TRBV6-5; D: -; J: TRBJ1-3; size: -; CDR3: CASSSGEFSGNTIYF; DNA: TGTGCCAGCAGTTCAGGGGAATTCTCTGGAAACACCATATATTTT
V: TRBV9; D: TRBD1; J: TRBJ1-1; size: few; CDR3: CASSVDRERTEAFF; DNA: TGTGCCAGCAGCGTGGACAGGGAGAGGACTGAAGCTTTCTTT
V: TRBV27; D: -; J: TRBJ1-2; size: -; CDR3: CASTKTGIPNYGYTF; DNA: TGTGCCAGCACCAAAACAGGGATCCCTAACTATGGCTACACCTTC
V: TRBV5-1; D: TRBD1; J: TRBJ1-2; size: once; CDR3: CASSWTVAGGGRGGYTF; DNA: TGCGCCAGCAGCTGGACCGTGGCAGGGGGCGGAAGAGGTGGCTACACCTTC
V: TRBV7-7; D: TRBD2; J: TRBJ2-5; size: -; CDR3: CASSLGGGSQETQYF; DNA: TGTGCTAGCAGCTTAGGCGGGGGTAGCCAAGAGACCCAGTACTTC
V: TRBV13; D: -; J: TRBJ2-3; size: once; CDR3: CASRQEGRPGTDTQYF; DNA: TGTGCCAGCAGGCAAGAGGGCAGGCCTGGCACAGATACGCAGTATTTT
V: TRBV30; D: -; J: TRBJ1-6; size: -; CDR3: CAWSVLGGTYNSPLHF; DNA: TGTGCCTGGAGTGTACTTGGCGGAACCTATAATTCACCCCTCCACTTT
V: TRBV19; D: TRBD1; J: TRBJ1-1; size: -; CDR3: CASSTDRKNTEAFF; DNA: TGTGCCAGTAGTACGGACAGGAAGAACACTGAAGCTTTCTTT
V: TRBV19; D: TRBD1; J: TRBJ1-3; size: -; CDR3: CATTGQDSGNTIYF; DNA: TGTGCCACCACGGGACAGGACTCTGGAAACACCATATATTTT
V: TRBV7-7; D: -; J: TRBJ1-5; size: once; CDR3: CASSLDLNQPQHF; DNA: TGTGCTAGCAGCTTAGATCTAAATCAGCCCCAGCATTTT
V: TRBV19; D: TRBD1; J: TRBJ2-1; size: few; CDR3: CASSALGTANYNEQFF; DNA: TGTGCCAGTAGTGCACTAGGGACAGCCAACTACAATGAGCAGTTCTTC
V: TRBV5-6; D: -; J: TRBJ1-2; size: -; CDR3: CASSLLSGDYGYTF; DNA: TGTGCCAGCAGCTTGTTATCGGGGGACTATGGCTACACCTTC
V: TRBV30; D: -; J: TRBJ2-1; size: -; CDR3: CAWSEGLSYNEQFF; DNA: TGTGCCTGGAGTGAGGGGTTATCCTACAATGAGCAGTTCTTC
V: TRBV19; D: TRBD2; J: TRBJ2-5; size: -; CDR3: CASSMARGLAGAETQYF; DNA: TGTGCCAGTAGTATGGCCCGAGGACTAGCGGGGGCAGAGACCCAGTACTTC